This T cell receptor (beta chain) was sequenced for a study of a mutant IDH1 vaccine in newly diagnosed glioma. Study details: Sex distribution of treated patients was approximately 60% male and roughly 38% female; mean age was around 40 years.

Study conclusions and caveats: It was 93.3% of patients that developed vaccine-induced immune responses.

Sequencing used immunoSEQ multiplex PCR; TCRdb keeps in-frame clones, though not all of them. The sample shows roughly 30,000 clones, 81% of them seen only once. V lost 3 bases to trimming and J lost 4 bases, with 9 bases between them. Germline lookup yields CDR1 LNHDA and CDR2 SQIVND (reference sequence). This CDR3 contains 13 residues. As to time point: week 35, safety follow-up. Alongside topical imiquimod, each dose of vaccine comprised 300 ug of mutant IDH1 20-mer peptide. Donors' newly diagnosed IDH1-mutant WHO grade 3 or 4 astrocytomas lacked nuclear ATRX. As to this clone: The antigen is undetermined.

V and J are TRBV19 and TRBJ1-2; D is unresolved. The receptor's source is a man aged 30 to 39 with glioma. The sample was PBMCs, taken from a glioma patient whose treatment included an IDH1 peptide vaccine. CDR3 amino acids: CASSMGQAYGYTF. The CDR3 coding sequence is TGTGCCAGTAGTATGGGCCAGGCCTATGGCTACACCTTC.